The 17 T cell receptor beta chains below were found in one sample sequenced in a study of blood T cell repertoires in COVID-19 (dated by TCRdb to 2018 to 2021). The library was made by the immunoSEQ multiplex PCR assay. Imported from immuneACCESS, the table was reduced by TCRdb to in-frame sequences with V and J called. These copies leave out some clones; in studies compared against another copy, an unresolved V gene accounts for under half, and the cause of the remainder is not known. The sample table records some 150,000 clones; around 84% of these occur just once. In total, the top ten clones hold roughly 7.2% of the sample. Material for sequencing was peripheral blood. The receptors shown here come from a woman in her fifties or sixties in a cohort sampled during active or convalescent COVID-19.

The rearrangement uses TRBV7-9 and TRBJ1-6; D might be TRBD1 (6 bases). Trimming left V 5 bases short and J 6 bases short, with 11 bases between. This CDR3 has 14 residues. Germline-derived CDR1 and CDR2 are SEHNR and FQNEAQ (reference sequence). CDR3 loop: CASSQDSINSPLHF. CDR3 nucleotide sequence: TGTGCCAGCAGCCAGGACAGCATTAATTCACCCCTCCACTTT.

The genes are TRBV13 and TRBJ2-7, with TRBD1 as a possible D gene (6 bases). This CDR3 spans 15 amino acids. Between the trimmed V and J ends, which lost 5 bases and 4 bases, there was a span of 18 bases. Germline V gene sequence: CDR1 PRHDT, CDR2 FYEKMQ (reference sequence). The CDR3 DNA sequence: TGTGCCAGCAGCGGCCCGACAGGACTGGGGTACGAGCAGTACTTC. Its protein product is CASSGPTGLGYEQYF.

In DNA form, the CDR3 reads TGTGCCAGCAGCCAAGATTCTAGCACAGATACGCAGTATTTT. The encoded protein is CASSQDSSTDTQYF. The chain uses TRBV3-1 (or the pseudogene TRBV3-2) and TRBJ2-3; D gene ambiguous. This CDR3 contains 14 residues. V shed 0 bases and J shed 0 bases, with 4 bases lying between them. Germline CDR1 LGHDT, CDR2 YNNKEL (reference sequence).

The genes are TRBV27 and TRBJ1-1; D ambiguous. CDR3 length equals 14 residues. Per the germline V gene, CDR1 is MNHEY and CDR2 is SMNVEV (reference sequence). V shed 3 bases and J shed 10 bases, with 18 bases lying between them. The CDR3 sequence: CASSFFPDTSGAFF. The CDR3 coding sequence is TGTGCCAGCAGTTTCTTTCCCGACACTAGTGGAGCTTTCTTT.

The chain employs TRBV6-5 and TRBJ2-7; D may be TRBD1 (6 bases). Germline V gene data show CDR1 as MNHEY and CDR2 as SVGAGI. Trimming cost V 4 bases and J 1 base, with 14 bases left between them. The CDR3 runs to 15 residues. As DNA, the CDR3 is TGTGCCAGCAGTTCCGACAGGTCATCTTCCTACGAGCAGTACTTC. It is translated as CASSSDRSSSYEQYF.

The chain combines TRBV19 with TRBJ2-3; a possible D gene is TRBD2 (5 bases). Germline V gene data show CDR1 as LNHDA and CDR2 as SQIVND (reference sequence). There are 15 residues in the CDR3. Trimming shortened V by 6 bases and J by 1 base, and 14 bases separated the two germline ends. CDR3 DNA: TGTGCCAGTAGCGCCCCGTTGAGGGGCACAGATACGCAGTATTTT. It encodes CASSAPLRGTDTQYF.

This clone was found once. The genes are TRBV10-3 and TRBJ1-6; 7 positions agree with TRBD1. The ends lost 10 bases at V and 5 bases at J; junction bases unmatched: 8. There are 14 residues in the CDR3. Germline-derived CDR1 and CDR2 are ENHRY and SYGVKD. CDR3 coding DNA: TGTGCCACGGACCCCGGACAGGATAATTCACCCCTCCACTTT. It codes for CATDPGQDNSPLHF.

This clone showed up just once. The chain is built from TRBV12-3 or TRBV12-4 and TRBJ1-1; D unclear. Trimming shortened V by 6 bases and J by 7 bases, and 9 bases separated the two germline ends. The CDR3 length is 11 residues. The CDR3 sequence is CASSAAFEAFF. CDR3 DNA sequence: TGTGCCAGCAGCGCAGCGTTTGAAGCTTTCTTT.

J is TRBJ2-3 and V is TRBV5-1; 7 bases are shared with TRBD1. The CDR3 sequence is 15 residues long. V lost 0 bases to trimming and J lost 6 bases; unmatched junction nucleotides: 7. The V gene's germline CDR1 is SGHRS and CDR2 YFSETQ. CDR3 nucleotides: TGCGCCAGCAGCTTGGTTGACAGGGAAAGGGATACGCAGTATTTT. This sequence encodes CASSLVDRERDTQYF.

This rearrangement joins TRBV6-6 to TRBJ1-6; 7 nucleotides line up with TRBD1. V shed 5 bases, J shed 7 bases, and the junction held 5 bases outside the gene matches. This CDR3 region has 14 residues. The V gene's germline CDR1 is MNHNY and CDR2 SVGAGI (reference sequence). CDR3: CASSAQTGNSPLHF. CDR3 DNA: TGTGCCAGCAGTGCCCAGACAGGGAATTCACCCCTCCACTTT.

This clone has a single count. V usage is TRBV29-1 and J usage is TRBJ2-7, with 8 bases identical to TRBD2. Germline values: CDR1 SQVTM, CDR2 ANQGSEA. Trimming removed 4 bases from V and 5 bases from J; junction bases left unmatched: 13. The CDR3 is 15 residues long. The CDR3, as DNA: TGCAGCGTTGTGACCTCAGGCGGGGGGCCACACGAGCAGTACTTC. Residues: CSVVTSGGGPHEQYF.

The chain uses TRBV29-1 and TRBJ1-2; D is unresolved. The germline V gene encodes CDR1 SQVTM and CDR2 ANQGSEA. The CDR3 has 14 residues. Trimming removed 5 bases at V and 4 bases at J, with 17 bases between. CDR3: CSVPPGGGSYGYTF. Written as DNA, the CDR3 is TGCAGCGTTCCGCCCGGCGGCGGGAGCTATGGCTACACCTTC.

The chain combines TRBV5-6 with TRBJ1-2; the match to TRBD1 covers 7 bases. CDR3 length: 13 amino acids. The germline CDR1 and CDR2 sequences are SGHDT and YYEEEE. J gave up 8 bases and V 2 bases, and 6 bases lay outside the gene matches. CDR3 DNA sequence: TGTGCCAGCAGCTTTAGGGGGCTCGAGGGCTACACCTTC. This sequence encodes CASSFRGLEGYTF.

This clone has only a few counts. This chain uses TRBV5-1 with TRBJ2-3; TRBD2 aligns across 8 bases. Per germline, CDR1 SGHRS and CDR2 YFSETQ. The CDR3 is 16 amino acids. J was trimmed by 0 bases and V by 0 bases; bases with no gene match: 3. CDR3 in amino acids: CASSLGSGVSTDTQYF. CDR3 in DNA: TGCGCCAGCAGCTTGGGTAGCGGGGTGAGCACAGATACGCAGTATTTT.

The chain recombines TRBV11-2 with TRBJ2-5; D is undetermined. CDR3 length equals 11 residues. Germline-derived CDR1 and CDR2 are SGHAT and FQNNGV. The germline V and J ends were trimmed by 5 bases and 1 base, with 2 bases remaining between them. The CDR3 DNA reads TGTGCCAGCAGCCGCCAAGAGACCCAGTACTTC. Residues: CASSRQETQYF.

V is TRBV7-9 and J is TRBJ1-2, with a tentative D call TRBD1 (6 bases). V was pared by 4 bases and J by 4 bases, with 19 bases between. Per the germline V gene, CDR1 is SEHNR and CDR2 is FQNEAQ (reference sequence). CDR3 length: 16 amino acids. The CDR3 nucleotides are TGTGCCAGCAGCTCATACGGGACATCAGAAGGCTATGGCTACACCTTC. It specifies CASSSYGTSEGYGYTF.

This chain links TRBV5-1 with TRBJ1-2; maybe TRBD1 (6 bases). CDR1 is SGHRS and CDR2 is YFSETQ in the germline V gene. The CDR3 loop spans 13 amino acids. Trimming took off 3 bases at V and 2 bases at J, with 8 bases between the two ends. This CDR3 is CASSSQGNYGYTF. CDR3 coding DNA: TGCGCCAGCAGCTCACAGGGAAACTATGGCTACACCTTC. Using reference TRBV5-1 and TRBJ1-2 for the parts outside the CDR3, the full variable domain is KAGVTQTPRYLIKTRGQQVTLSCSPISGHRSVSWYQQTPGQGLQFLFEYFSETQRNKGNFPGRFSGRQFSNSRSEMNVSTLELGDSALYLCASSSQGNYGYTFGSGTRLTVV.